Described below is a single T cell receptor (beta chain) sequence and its context. Using immunoSEQ multiplex PCR, the repertoire was profiled, and TCRdb retains in-frame clones only, with some absent. This table has approximately 69,000 clones, around nine tenths appearing once. This sample stems from a study of OX40 agonist ivuxolimab in advanced cancers. The V end was cut by 7 bases, the J end by 1 base, with 14 bases between. This CDR3 spans 14 amino acids. CDR1 is SGHVS and CDR2 is FQNEAQ in the germline V gene. This specimen was CD4+ or CD8+ T cells sorted from blood, taken in a trial of the OX40 agonist ivuxolimab. The sequence derives from an adult with an advanced solid tumor such as melanoma, head and neck, liver or kidney cancer. The V gene is TRBV7-8, the J gene TRBJ2-7; D is uncertain. CDR3 loop: CASTPDRRSYEQYF. The CDR3 coding sequence is TGTGCCAGCACCCCAGATAGGCGGTCCTACGAGCAGTACTTC. The whole variable domain, remainder taken from reference TRBV7-8 and TRBJ2-7, is GAGVSQSPRYKVAKRGQDVALRCDPISGHVSLFWYQQALGQGPEFLTYFQNEAQLDKSGLPSDRFFAERPEGSVSTLKIQRTQQEDSAVYLCASTPDRRSYEQYFGPGTRLTVT.